Listed here are 26 T cell receptor beta chains from one sample, sequenced in a study of response to subunit inactivated influenza vaccine. MiXCR, run by TCRdb on the RT-PCR reads, gives a single entry per CDR3 protein. The repertoire has hundreds of thousands of distinct CDR3 sequences, 15% to 18% of them found once; the top ten carry 9.5% to 13%. The material was PBMCs from blood, obtained 12 days after vaccination. The source is a man in his fifties or sixties who received an inactivated influenza vaccine.

This clonotype was counted between two and nine times. The chain carries TRBV7-2 and TRBJ2-7; no clear D gene. V lost 3 bases, J lost 3 bases, and 6 bases lay in between. The germline V gene encodes CDR1 SGHTA and CDR2 FQGNSA. The CDR3 has 12 residues. CDR3 sequence: CASSFPLYEQYF. CDR3 nucleotide sequence: TGTGCCAGCAGCTTTCCCCTCTACGAGCAGTACTTC.

Notes on this clonotype: One end of the junction fails to match germline, which may point to a read error. V usage is TRBV7-9 and J usage is TRBJ2-2, with D perhaps given as TRBD1 or TRBD2 (5 bases each). Germline V gene lookup returns CDR1 SEHNR and CDR2 FQNEAQ (reference sequence). The CDR3 is 15 residues long. CDR3 DNA: TGTGCCAGCAGCTCCACCACCAGGGTGACCGGGGAGCCGTTTTTT. It specifies CASSSTTRVTGEPFF.

The sample holds a few counts of this clonotype. The CDR3 loop reads CSVETGAEQYF. In DNA form, the CDR3 reads TGCAGCGTTGAAACAGGGGCCGAGCAGTACTTC. V and J are TRBV29-1 and TRBJ2-7, with 7 bases identical to TRBD1. The length of the CDR3 is 11 residues. Germline assignment: CDR1 SQVTM and CDR2 ANQGSEA. Losses at the gene ends were 2 bases for V and 6 bases for J; bases not matched to a gene: 1.

This clonotype showed up many times. The chain links TRBV7-2 to TRBJ2-1; unclear D gene. This CDR3 is built from 13 residues. Germline CDR1 SGHTA, CDR2 FQGNSA. Deletions cut 5 bases from V and 4 bases from J, with 9 bases between. The chain's CDR3 is CASSMGMYNEQFF. CDR3 DNA: TGTGCCAGCAGCATGGGAATGTACAATGAGCAGTTCTTC.

The CDR3 DNA sequence: TGTGCCAGCAGCTTTTTAGGAACGGGAGAGGGGGAGACCCAGTACTTC. Its translation is CASSFLGTGEGETQYF. The gene calls are TRBV5-6 and TRBJ2-5; a weak D match, TRBD2 (6 bases). Germline V lookup: CDR1 SGHDT, CDR2 YYEEEE. There are 16 residues in the CDR3. The V end was cut by 2 bases, the J end by 5 bases, with 19 bases between.

This clonotype has only a few counts. The rearrangement links TRBV5-1 to TRBJ2-7, with D uncertain. Germline V gene sequence: CDR1 SGHRS, CDR2 YFSETQ. The CDR3 loop spans 13 amino acids. The germline V and J ends were trimmed by 4 bases and 6 bases, with 14 bases remaining between them. CDR3 DNA sequence: TGCGCCAGCAGCCAGCACCCCGACCCCGAGCAGTACTTC. Its translation is CASSQHPDPEQYF.

This clonotype was detected only a few times. CDR3 sequence (DNA): TGTGCCAGCAGTTCTCACCGGACAGAACTTCAAGAGACCCAGTACTTC. Amino acids: CASSSHRTELQETQYF. The chain combines TRBV28 with TRBJ2-5, with a weak D call TRBD1 (6 bases). The ends were cut back, 4 bases at V and 2 bases at J, with 17 bases in the middle. Per the germline V gene, CDR1 is MDHEN and CDR2 is SYDVKM. The CDR3 has 16 residues. The full variable domain, completed using reference TRBV28 and TRBJ2-5, is DVKVTQSSRYLVKRTGEKVFLECVQDMDHENMFWYRQDPGLGLRLIYFSYDVKMKEKGDIPEGYSVSREKKERFSLILESASTNQTSMYLCASSSHRTELQETQYFGPGTRLLVL.

This clonotype was counted only a few times. The chain joins TRBV29-1 to TRBJ1-1, with 8 bases fitting TRBD1. Looked up from germline, CDR1 is SQVTM and CDR2 is ANQGSEA. This CDR3 has 13 amino acids. V shed 5 bases, J shed 3 bases, and the junction held 5 bases outside the gene matches. DNA for the CDR3: TGCAGCGTTAAGACAGGGGCCGACACTGAAGCTTTCTTT. Translated: CSVKTGADTEAFF.

The chain uses TRBV7-3 and TRBJ2-1, with D unresolved. The CDR3 sequence is 15 residues long. Germline assignment: CDR1 SGHTA and CDR2 FQGTGA. The germline V and J ends were trimmed by 5 bases and 5 bases, with 16 bases remaining between them. CDR3 nucleotides: TGTGCCAGCAGCCCTCTGTCGTCGGGTCACAATGAGCAGTTCTTC. Translation: CASSPLSSGHNEQFF.

This chain links TRBV20-1 with TRBJ2-1; 11 bases fit TRBD2. The J segment lost 5 bases and the V segment lost 3 bases, leaving 6 bases of the junction unmatched. The CDR3 runs 15 residues. The germline V gene has CDR1 DFQATT and CDR2 SNEGSKA (reference sequence). CDR3 nucleotides: TGCAGTGCTAGTTTCGGGACTAGCGGAAACAATGAGCAGTTCTTC. It specifies CSASFGTSGNNEQFF.

V is TRBV4-1 and J is TRBJ1-5, with a possible D match to TRBD1 (5 bases). The V gene lost 2 bases and the J gene lost 3 bases, with 14 bases spanning the gap. The CDR3 runs to 16 residues. Germline CDR1 MGHRA, CDR2 YSYEKL. This CDR3 reads CASSQTRQLPNQPQHF. In nucleotides, the CDR3 is TGCGCCAGCAGCCAAACGCGACAGCTCCCCAATCAGCCCCAGCATTTT.

J is TRBJ1-2 and V is TRBV20-1; D is unclear. Germline V CDR1 and CDR2: DFQATT, SNEGSKA (reference sequence). V lost 0 bases and J 4 bases, leaving 12 bases between the germline ends. This CDR3 has 14 residues. This CDR3 is CSARDFAGTYGYTF. CDR3 sequence (DNA): TGCAGTGCTAGAGATTTCGCAGGCACCTATGGCTACACCTTC.

This clonotype was seen more than once but under ten times. This chain uses TRBV28 with TRBJ2-4; D tentatively reads TRBD1 or TRBD2 (5 bases each). Trimming took off 4 bases at V and 1 base at J, with 11 bases between the two ends. This CDR3 comprises 15 residues. Germline-derived CDR1 and CDR2 are MDHEN and SYDVKM. The CDR3 coding sequence is TGTGCCAGCAGTTCCGCCGGGGCGGCCAAAAACATTCAGTACTTC. It encodes CASSSAGAAKNIQYF. Variable domain in full (rest from reference TRBV28 and TRBJ2-4): DVKVTQSSRYLVKRTGEKVFLECVQDMDHENMFWYRQDPGLGLRLIYFSYDVKMKEKGDIPEGYSVSREKKERFSLILESASTNQTSMYLCASSSAGAAKNIQYFGAGTRLSVL.

This clonotype was detected only a few times. This chain uses TRBV27 with TRBJ2-3; tentative D call: TRBD1 (5 bases). Trimming took off 2 bases at V and 8 bases at J, with 17 bases between the two ends. The CDR3 is 15 amino acids. Germline V lookup: CDR1 MNHEY, CDR2 SMNVEV (reference sequence). The CDR3 is CASSLQGFGRATQYF. CDR3 nucleotides: TGTGCCAGCAGTTTACAGGGATTCGGCAGGGCTACGCAGTATTTT.

This clonotype appeared a few times. The chain carries TRBV7-2 and TRBJ2-4; D uncertain. This CDR3 is 14 amino acids long. Germline V lookup: CDR1 SGHTA, CDR2 FQGNSA. Between the trimmed V and J ends, which lost 2 bases and 9 bases, there was a span of 14 bases. The CDR3 sequence is CASSLFVSISIQYF. CDR3 coding DNA: TGTGCCAGCAGCTTATTTGTTAGCATAAGCATTCAGTACTTC.

This sequence joins TRBV19 and TRBJ1-2, with D unresolved. V dropped 10 bases and J dropped 4 bases, with 13 bases sitting between them. Per germline, CDR1 LNHDA and CDR2 SQIVND (reference sequence). This CDR3 spans 12 amino acids. Written as DNA, the CDR3 is TGTGCCATCAGGTACTCCCTCTATGGCTACACCTTC. Its protein is CAIRYSLYGYTF.

This clonotype was seen more than once but under ten times. V and J are TRBV11-2 and TRBJ2-1; 13 bases are a match to TRBD2. From germline, CDR1 is SGHAT and CDR2 FQNNGV. The CDR3 sequence is 19 residues long. After removal of 5 bases from V and 0 bases from J, the junction contained 10 bases not matched to a gene. CDR3 coding DNA: TGTGCCAGCAGCCGTGCCGGGACTAGCGGGACGAGCTCCTACAATGAGCAGTTCTTC. Protein: CASSRAGTSGTSSYNEQFF.

The chain has TRBV7-9 and TRBJ2-4; D is perhaps TRBD1 (5 bases). CDR3 length equals 13 residues. V dropped 5 bases and J dropped 5 bases, with 10 bases sitting between them. The germline V gene has CDR1 SEHNR and CDR2 FQNEAQ (reference sequence). CDR3 bases: TGTGCCAGCAGCAGAGACAGCCAAAACATTCAGTACTTC. Amino acids: CASSRDSQNIQYF.

This clonotype was picked up a small number of times. The chain is built from TRBV19 and TRBJ2-1; possible D gene TRBD2, 5 bases. The V gene's germline CDR1 is LNHDA and CDR2 SQIVND (reference sequence). The CDR3 spans 18 residues. Trimming shortened V by 3 bases and J by 0 bases, and 18 bases separated the two germline ends. The CDR3 protein is CASSIWVEGSFSYNEQFF. DNA of the CDR3: TGTGCCAGTAGTATTTGGGTCGAGGGTTCCTTCTCCTACAATGAGCAGTTCTTC.

This chain joins TRBV10-3 and TRBJ1-1; 8 bases line up with TRBD1. The germline V gene has CDR1 ENHRY and CDR2 SYGVKD. This CDR3 comprises 15 residues. V trimming: 3 bases; J trimming: 1 base; junction bases outside the gene matches: 4. DNA for the CDR3: TGTGCCATCAGTGACCACGGACAGGGGAACACTGAAGCTTTCTTT. Its translation: CAISDHGQGNTEAFF.

This clonotype was observed a few times. The V gene is TRBV10-3, the J gene TRBJ2-7, with TRBD1 identical over 8 bases. CDR3 length: 15 residues. The junction had 4 bases not matched to a gene; V was cut back by 3 bases and J by 0 bases. Germline lookup yields CDR1 ENHRY and CDR2 SYGVKD. In DNA, the CDR3 is TGTGCCATCAGTGACGGACAGGGTAGCTCCTACGAGCAGTACTTC. Translation: CAISDGQGSSYEQYF.

This clonotype was counted only a few times. V usage is TRBV2 and J usage is TRBJ2-7, with 13 positions matching TRBD2. The junction had 7 bases not matched to a gene; V was cut back by 6 bases and J by 5 bases. Germline V gives CDR1 SNHLY, CDR2 FYNNEI. This CDR3 has 15 residues. The CDR3 region has the DNA TGTGCCAGCAGGAGGACTAGCGGGAGTTACAACGAGCAGTACTTC. Its protein is CASRRTSGSYNEQYF.

This clonotype appeared a few times. The chain employs TRBV7-8 and TRBJ2-7, with D perhaps matching TRBD2 (5 bases). CDR3 size: 14 residues. V lost 8 bases to trimming and J lost 0 bases, with 14 bases between them. Germline values: CDR1 SGHVS, CDR2 FQNEAQ. The CDR3 reads CASDTKGSSYEQYF. DNA for the CDR3: TGTGCCAGCGACACCAAAGGGAGCTCCTACGAGCAGTACTTC.

This clonotype appeared many times. This chain links TRBV27 with TRBJ1-3; D remains unclear. The CDR3 is 12 amino acids. CDR1 and CDR2 (germline): MNHEY, SMNVEV (reference sequence). V lost 8 bases to trimming and J lost 0 bases, with 5 bases between them. For the CDR3, the DNA is TGTGCCAGCGTTAGCTCTGGAAACACCATATATTTT. Translation gives CASVSSGNTIYF.

This clonotype came up many times. This chain links TRBV15 with TRBJ2-2; D uncertain. The CDR3 consists of 19 residues. V lost 0 bases and J lost 1, with 18 bases in between. The germline V gene encodes CDR1 LNHNV and CDR2 YYDKDF (reference sequence). DNA of the CDR3: TGTGCCACCAGCAGAGACGTCATTCGGTCAGGCTGGAACACCGGGGAGCTGTTTTTT. Translation gives CATSRDVIRSGWNTGELFF.

This clonotype was observed many times. V gene TRBV7-9 combines with J gene TRBJ1-1; D is uncertain. With 3 bases removed from V and 5 bases from J, the gap between germline ends came to 7 bases. Per germline, CDR1 SEHNR and CDR2 FQNEAQ (reference sequence). This CDR3 contains 12 residues. CDR3 region: CASSFEGTEAFF. CDR3 sequence (DNA): TGTGCCAGCAGCTTCGAGGGAACTGAAGCTTTCTTT.